A single sample gave rise to the 28 T cell receptor beta chains below, sequenced in a study of early T cells in non-severe SARS-CoV-2 infection. MiXCR, run by TCRdb on the 5' RACE reads, gives a single entry per CDR3 protein. The data hold approximately 52,000 distinct CDR3 sequences, with about 8.2% observed a single time. What was sequenced was whole blood. The source of these receptors is an adult who was a healthcare worker with PCR-confirmed SARS-CoV-2 infection or an uninfected control (not recorded which).

This clonotype occurred many times. The CDR3 nucleotides are TGTGCCAGCAGGGAGACAGGGGGGTATTCACCCCTCCACTTT. This codes for CASRETGGYSPLHF. The chain has TRBV7-9 and TRBJ1-6; 9 nucleotides align to TRBD1. The CDR3 length is 14 residues. Germline V lookup: CDR1 SEHNR, CDR2 FQNEAQ (reference sequence). Germline trimming cut 6 bases from V and 8 bases from J; bases unmatched to any gene: 5.

In this sample, this clonotype turned up a few times. V is TRBV5-1 and J is TRBJ2-7; TRBD2 aligns across 13 bases. There are 17 residues in the CDR3. CDR1 is SGHRS and CDR2 is YFSETQ in the germline V gene. V lost 5 bases to trimming and J lost 0 bases; unmatched junction nucleotides: 8. The CDR3 DNA is TGCGCCAGCAGGCGGCGACTAGCGGGAGGCCACTCCTACGAGCAGTACTTC. Translation: CASRRRLAGGHSYEQYF.

This clonotype was seen repeatedly, ten times or more. The CDR3 nucleotides read TGTGCCAGCAGCATTTCCGGTGAGACCCAGTACTTC. It translates to CASSISGETQYF. The V call is TRBV7-9, the J call TRBJ2-5, with D unresolved. The CDR3 runs to 12 residues. V was trimmed by 5 bases and J by 5 bases, leaving 9 bases between them. CDR1 is SEHNR, CDR2 FQNEAQ, per germline (reference sequence).

This clonotype was detected a few times. The V and J genes are TRBV28 and TRBJ2-7; D not resolved. This CDR3 has 15 residues. V gave up 7 bases and J gave up 3 bases, with 19 bases separating them. The germline V gene encodes CDR1 MDHEN and CDR2 SYDVKM. The DNA for the CDR3 is TGTGCCAGCAAGCCCCCTAGGACGGTAAGCTACGAGCAGTACTTC. This gives the protein CASKPPRTVSYEQYF.

V gene TRBV6-6 combines with J gene TRBJ1-5; TRBD1 aligns across 10 bases. Germline-derived CDR1 and CDR2 are MNHNY and SVGAGI (reference sequence). V lost 4 bases, J lost 4 bases, and 7 bases stayed unmatched. The CDR3 length is 16 residues. The CDR3 DNA is TGTGCCAGCAGTTCCCGGGACAGGGGCCGAAATCAGCCCCAGCATTTT. The encoded protein is CASSSRDRGRNQPQHF.

The chain joins TRBV7-8 to TRBJ2-1; no firm D call. CDR3 size: 15 residues. V was shortened by 5 bases and J by 0 bases, with 11 bases between the two germline ends. From germline, CDR1 is SGHVS and CDR2 FQNEAQ. This CDR3 reads CASSPGSLSYNEQFF. The CDR3 DNA reads TGTGCCAGCAGCCCAGGTAGCCTCTCCTACAATGAGCAGTTCTTC.

This clonotype appeared a few times. This chain connects TRBV5-1 to TRBJ2-5; D is uncertain. Trimming cost V 0 bases and J 2 bases, with 11 bases left between them. Germline V gene data show CDR1 as SGHRS and CDR2 as YFSETQ. The CDR3 spans 15 residues. CDR3 sequence: CASSLAEADQETQYF. As DNA, the CDR3 is TGCGCCAGCAGCTTGGCCGAGGCAGATCAAGAGACCCAGTACTTC.

J is TRBJ2-1 and V is TRBV6-1; D gene ambiguous. Germline CDR1 reads MNHNS; CDR2 reads SASEGT. There are 15 residues in the CDR3. Trimming removed 1 base at V and 4 bases at J, with 11 bases between. For the CDR3, the DNA is TGTGCCAGCAGTGAAGTTATGACGGAATACAATGAGCAGTTCTTC. Translating it yields CASSEVMTEYNEQFF.

This chain links TRBV15 with TRBJ2-7; 7 bases map to TRBD1. Germline CDR1 LNHNV, CDR2 YYDKDF (reference sequence). This CDR3 has 17 amino acids. V lost 5 bases and J lost 3; bases outside the gene matches: 16. CDR3 protein: CATSGEHRGFGRYEQYF. CDR3 DNA sequence: TGTGCCACCAGCGGCGAGCACAGGGGATTTGGCCGCTACGAGCAGTACTTC.

The sample holds many counts of this clonotype. The chain recombines TRBV7-9 with TRBJ2-1, with D uncertain. The V gene's germline CDR1 is SEHNR and CDR2 FQNEAQ (reference sequence). V dropped 1 base and J dropped 9 bases, with 7 bases sitting between them. The CDR3 covers 12 residues. This CDR3 reads CASSLGNSEQFF. The CDR3 nucleotides are TGTGCCAGCAGCTTAGGAAACAGTGAGCAGTTCTTC.

For the CDR3, the DNA is TGTGCCAGCAGCTTAGTCCGGAGGTCGGACGGGGAGCTGTTTTTT. This codes for CASSLVRRSDGELFF. The V and J genes are TRBV7-9 and TRBJ2-2, with D maybe TRBD2 (5 bases). The CDR3 sequence is 15 residues long. Trimming removed 1 base at V and 7 bases at J, with 13 bases between. Germline CDR1 is SEHNR and CDR2 is FQNEAQ (reference sequence). The variable domain in full, completed from reference TRBV7-9 and TRBJ2-2, reads DTGVSQNPRHKITKRGQNVTFRCDPISEHNRLYWYRQTLGQGPEFLTYFQNEAQLEKSRLLSDRFSAERPKGSFSTLEIQRTEQGDSAMYLCASSLVRRSDGELFFGEGSRLTVL.

About this clonotype itself: Given a much more abundant clone one base away, this may be a read error. The gene calls are TRBV30 and TRBJ2-7; D possibly corresponds to TRBD2 (6 bases). The germline CDR1 and CDR2 sequences are GTSNPN and SVGIG (reference sequence). V was shortened by 4 bases and J by 6 bases, with 19 bases between the two germline ends. There are 14 residues in the CDR3. The DNA of the CDR3 is TGTGCCTGGACTAGCGAAACCGCTGACTTCGAGCAGTACTTC. Amino acid sequence: CAWTSETADFEQYF.

In this sample, this clonotype turned up a few times. This rearrangement joins TRBV6-6 to TRBJ2-2, with a possible D match to TRBD1 (5 bases). Germline assignment: CDR1 MNHNY and CDR2 SVGAGI (reference sequence). The CDR3 extends over 13 amino acids. V was trimmed by 10 bases and J by 4 bases, leaving 13 bases between them. CDR3 DNA: TGTGCCACCCAGGGAACCGTCACCGGGGAGCTGTTTTTT. Translated, it gives CATQGTVTGELFF.

The chain is built from TRBV11-2 and TRBJ1-2; D is possibly TRBD1 (6 bases). The CDR3 runs to 15 residues. Trimming shortened V by 1 base and J by 4 bases, and 13 bases separated the two germline ends. CDR1 SGHAT and CDR2 FQNNGV come from the germline V gene. CDR3 in amino acids: CASSLVAGGGYGYTF. CDR3 coding DNA: TGTGCCAGCAGCTTAGTTGCGGGGGGCGGCTATGGCTACACCTTC.

This clonotype was counted at least ten times. J is TRBJ2-7 and V is TRBV7-9; D is unresolved. This CDR3 spans 13 amino acids. The V and J ends lost 1 base and 0 bases respectively, with 4 bases between them. The germline gives CDR1 SEHNR, CDR2 FQNEAQ (reference sequence). The CDR3 nucleotides read TGTGCCAGCAGCTTAGAGTACTCCTACGAGCAGTACTTC. Protein product: CASSLEYSYEQYF.

In this sample, this clonotype turned up a few times. The V and J genes are TRBV27 and TRBJ2-7, with TRBD1 matching 7 bases. V dropped 0 bases and J dropped 0; count of bases not matched to a gene: 8. This CDR3 has 17 residues. Germline CDR1 is MNHEY and CDR2 is SMNVEV (reference sequence). The CDR3 spells CASSLSGTAYLSYEQYF. Written as DNA, the CDR3 is TGTGCCAGCAGTTTATCGGGGACAGCGTATCTCTCCTACGAGCAGTACTTC.

In this sample, this clonotype turned up a few times. The V gene is TRBV12-3 or TRBV12-4, the J gene TRBJ2-3; a weak D match, TRBD2 (5 bases). This CDR3 comprises 17 residues. V lost 4 bases to trimming and J lost 2 bases, with 19 bases between them. The DNA of the CDR3 is TGTGCCAGCAGTTCGCGGCGGGCGGAGGTACCCACAGATACGCAGTATTTT. Residues: CASSSRRAEVPTDTQYF.

This clonotype appeared many times. The V and J genes are TRBV15 and TRBJ2-4, with D maybe TRBD1 (6 bases). The CDR3 extends over 15 amino acids. The ends were cut back, 5 bases at V and 6 bases at J, with 17 bases in the middle. From germline, CDR1 is LNHNV and CDR2 YYDKDF (reference sequence). In nucleotides, the CDR3 is TGTGCCACCAGCCGAGTACAGGGAGTGAGAAACATTCAGTACTTC. Protein product: CATSRVQGVRNIQYF.

The table lists this clonotype with many counts. The V and J genes are TRBV10-3 and TRBJ2-1; 8 nucleotides line up with TRBD2. From germline, CDR1 is ENHRY and CDR2 SYGVKD. Unmatched junction bases numbered 6, after V lost 2 bases and J lost 0 bases. This CDR3 contains 17 residues. The CDR3 nucleotides read TGTGCCATCAGTGAGATCGTAGCGGGGAGCTCCTACAATGAGCAGTTCTTC. The encoded protein is CAISEIVAGSSYNEQFF.

This clonotype was recorded many times. Here the CDR3 reads CATSDLPPLAGAPNTGELFF. CDR3 coding DNA: TGTGCCACCAGTGATTTGCCCCCCCTAGCGGGGGCCCCGAACACCGGGGAGCTGTTTTTT. The J gene is TRBJ2-2, the V gene TRBV24-1, with 10 positions matching TRBD2. J lost 0 bases, V lost 0 bases, and 9 bases had no gene match. This CDR3 contains 20 residues. Germline CDR1 and CDR2: KGHDR and SFDVKD.

The chain is built from TRBV4-1 and TRBJ1-1; a possible D gene is TRBD1 (5 bases). V lost 1 base and J 4 bases, leaving 10 bases between the germline ends. CDR1 and CDR2 (germline): MGHRA, YSYEKL. CDR3 length equals 14 residues. The CDR3: CASSQAPQGTEAFF. CDR3 nucleotides: TGCGCCAGCAGCCAAGCCCCCCAGGGCACTGAAGCTTTCTTT.

This clonotype turned up a few times. The chain couples TRBV10-3 to TRBJ2-5; 8 bases are a match to TRBD2. Losses at the gene ends were 0 bases for V and 5 bases for J; bases not matched to a gene: 2. Germline CDR1 and CDR2: ENHRY and SYGVKD. CDR3 length: 14 residues. The CDR3 DNA reads TGTGCCATCAGTGAGTCGGCTAGCGGGGAGACCCAGTACTTC. Its protein is CAISESASGETQYF.

The V call is TRBV20-1, the J call TRBJ2-7, with TRBD2 as a possible D gene (6 bases). V shed 3 bases and J shed 0 bases, with 9 bases lying between them. The CDR3 has 13 amino acids. Germline-derived CDR1 and CDR2 are DFQATT and SNEGSKA (reference sequence). In nucleotides, the CDR3 is TGCAGTGCTAGCGCGGGAAGCTCCTACGAGCAGTACTTC. Protein product: CSASAGSSYEQYF.

This clonotype came up a few times. This chain joins TRBV18 and TRBJ1-5, with D perhaps matching TRBD1 (5 bases). CDR3 length: 15 residues. Germline assignment: CDR1 KGHSH and CDR2 LQKENI. Trimming removed 0 bases from V and 4 bases from J, with 10 bases in between. The CDR3, as DNA: TGTGCCAGCTCACCACCGGGGCAGAGTAATCAGCCCCAGCATTTT. This encodes CASSPPGQSNQPQHF.

This clonotype was detected many times. The chain carries TRBV20-1 and TRBJ2-1, with 7 bases matching TRBD2. The V gene end was trimmed by 1 base and the J gene end by 9 bases; junction bases not matched to a gene: 18. The CDR3 covers 17 residues. CDR1 is DFQATT and CDR2 is SNEGSKA in the germline V gene (reference sequence). The CDR3 loop is CSARVAPRTRVRLEQFF. The CDR3 coding sequence is TGCAGTGCTAGAGTGGCCCCTCGGACTAGGGTCAGGCTTGAGCAGTTCTTC.

This clonotype showed up just a few times. This chain joins TRBV11-3 and TRBJ2-1; 9 bases agree with TRBD2. In germline, CDR1 is SGHNT, CDR2 YENEEA. V was clipped by 3 bases and J by 2 bases; unmatched bases: 2. The CDR3 extends over 15 amino acids. The CDR3 region is CASSFGLATYNEQFF. DNA of the CDR3: TGTGCCAGCAGCTTCGGACTAGCGACCTACAATGAGCAGTTCTTC.

In this sample, this clonotype turned up many times. The genes are TRBV6-6 and TRBJ2-5; weak D call: TRBD1 (6 bases). The CDR3 has 12 amino acids. V was shortened by 7 bases and J by 4 bases, with 10 bases between the two germline ends. Germline V gene lookup returns CDR1 MNHNY and CDR2 SVGAGI (reference sequence). For the CDR3, the DNA is TGTGCCAGCAATGGGGGCGGAGAGACCCAGTACTTC. It codes for CASNGGGETQYF.

The chain recombines TRBV5-1 with TRBJ2-7; D may correspond to TRBD1 or TRBD2 (5 bases each). This CDR3 contains 15 residues. Germline V gene lookup returns CDR1 SGHRS and CDR2 YFSETQ. V lost 4 bases and J lost 1, with 15 bases in between. CDR3 amino acids: CASSAGTDVSYEQYF. The DNA of the CDR3 is TGCGCCAGCAGCGCCGGGACCGATGTTTCCTACGAGCAGTACTTC.